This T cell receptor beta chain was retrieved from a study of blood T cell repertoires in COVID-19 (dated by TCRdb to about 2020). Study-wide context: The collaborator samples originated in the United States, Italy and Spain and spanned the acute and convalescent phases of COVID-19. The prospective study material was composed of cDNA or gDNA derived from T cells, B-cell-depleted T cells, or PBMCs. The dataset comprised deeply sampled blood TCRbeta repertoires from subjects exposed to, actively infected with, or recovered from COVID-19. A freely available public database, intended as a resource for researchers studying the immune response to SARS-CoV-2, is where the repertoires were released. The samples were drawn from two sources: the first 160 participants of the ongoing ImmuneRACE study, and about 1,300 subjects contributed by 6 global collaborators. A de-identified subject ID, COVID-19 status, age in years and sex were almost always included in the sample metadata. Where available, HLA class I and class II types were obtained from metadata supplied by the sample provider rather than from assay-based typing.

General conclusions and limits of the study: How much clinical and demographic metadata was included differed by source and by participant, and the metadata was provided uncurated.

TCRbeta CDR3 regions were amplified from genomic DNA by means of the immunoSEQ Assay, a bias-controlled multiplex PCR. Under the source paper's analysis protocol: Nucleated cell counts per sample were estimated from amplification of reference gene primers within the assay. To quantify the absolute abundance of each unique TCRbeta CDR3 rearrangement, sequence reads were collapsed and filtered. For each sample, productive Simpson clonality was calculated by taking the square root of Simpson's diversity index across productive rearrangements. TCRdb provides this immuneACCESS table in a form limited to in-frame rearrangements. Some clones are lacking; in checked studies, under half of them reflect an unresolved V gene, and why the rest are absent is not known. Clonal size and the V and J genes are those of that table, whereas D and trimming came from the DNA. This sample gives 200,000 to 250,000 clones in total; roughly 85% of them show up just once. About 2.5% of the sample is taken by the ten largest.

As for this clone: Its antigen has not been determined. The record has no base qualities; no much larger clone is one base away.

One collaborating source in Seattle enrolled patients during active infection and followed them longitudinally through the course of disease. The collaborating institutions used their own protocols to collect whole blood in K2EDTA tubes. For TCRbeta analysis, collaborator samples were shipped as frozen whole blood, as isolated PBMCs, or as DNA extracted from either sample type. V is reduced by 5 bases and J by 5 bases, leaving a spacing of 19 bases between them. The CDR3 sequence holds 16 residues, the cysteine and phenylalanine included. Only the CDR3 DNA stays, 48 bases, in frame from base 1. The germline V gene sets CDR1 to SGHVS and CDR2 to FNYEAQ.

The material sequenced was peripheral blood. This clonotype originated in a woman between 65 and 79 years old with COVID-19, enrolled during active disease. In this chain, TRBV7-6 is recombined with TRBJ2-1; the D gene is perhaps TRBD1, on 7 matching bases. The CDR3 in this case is CASSVNRGLENNEQFF. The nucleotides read TGTGCCAGCAGCGTAAACAGGGGACTGGAAAACAATGAGCAGTTCTTC.